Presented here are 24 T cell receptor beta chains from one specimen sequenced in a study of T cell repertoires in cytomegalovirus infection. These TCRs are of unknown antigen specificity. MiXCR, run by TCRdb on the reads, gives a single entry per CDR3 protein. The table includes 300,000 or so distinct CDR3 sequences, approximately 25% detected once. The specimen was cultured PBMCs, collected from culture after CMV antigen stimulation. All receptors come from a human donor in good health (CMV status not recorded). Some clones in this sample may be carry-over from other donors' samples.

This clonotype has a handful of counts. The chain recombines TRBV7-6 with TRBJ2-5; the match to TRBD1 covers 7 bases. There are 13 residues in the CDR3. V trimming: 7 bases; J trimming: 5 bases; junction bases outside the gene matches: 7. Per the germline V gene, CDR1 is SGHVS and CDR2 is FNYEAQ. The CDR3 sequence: CASNPTRGETQYF. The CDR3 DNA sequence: TGTGCCAGCAACCCGACCAGGGGGGAGACCCAGTACTTC.

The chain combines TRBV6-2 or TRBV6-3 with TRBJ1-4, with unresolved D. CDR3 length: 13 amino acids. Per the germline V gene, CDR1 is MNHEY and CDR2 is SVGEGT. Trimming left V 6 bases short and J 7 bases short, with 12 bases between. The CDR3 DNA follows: TGTGCCAGCAGGCGGGCGTCGGGTGAAAAACTGTTTTTT. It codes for CASRRASGEKLFF.

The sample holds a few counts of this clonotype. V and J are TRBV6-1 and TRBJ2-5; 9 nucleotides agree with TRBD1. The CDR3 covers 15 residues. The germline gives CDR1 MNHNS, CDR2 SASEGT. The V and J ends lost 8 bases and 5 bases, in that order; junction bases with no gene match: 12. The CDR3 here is CASGENTGGRETQYF. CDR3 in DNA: TGTGCCAGCGGGGAGAATACAGGGGGCCGCGAGACCCAGTACTTC.

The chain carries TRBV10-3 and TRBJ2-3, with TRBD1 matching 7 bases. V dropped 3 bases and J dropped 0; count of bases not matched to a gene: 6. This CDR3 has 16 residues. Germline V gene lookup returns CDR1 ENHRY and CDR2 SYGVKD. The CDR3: CAISDTGATSTDTQYF. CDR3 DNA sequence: TGTGCCATCAGTGATACAGGGGCGACTAGCACAGATACGCAGTATTTT.

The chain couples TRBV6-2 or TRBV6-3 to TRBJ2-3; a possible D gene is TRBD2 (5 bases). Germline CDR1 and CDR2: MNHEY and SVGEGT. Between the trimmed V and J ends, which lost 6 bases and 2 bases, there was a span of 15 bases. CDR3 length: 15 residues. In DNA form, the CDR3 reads TGTGCCAGCAGGGCCCGGGCGGGCCCCACAGATACGCAGTATTTT. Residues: CASRARAGPTDTQYF.

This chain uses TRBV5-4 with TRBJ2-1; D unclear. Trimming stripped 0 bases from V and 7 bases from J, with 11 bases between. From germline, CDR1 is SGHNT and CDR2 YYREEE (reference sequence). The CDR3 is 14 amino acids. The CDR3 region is CASSLEASHNEQFF. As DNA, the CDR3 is TGTGCCAGCAGCTTGGAAGCGTCCCATAATGAGCAGTTCTTC. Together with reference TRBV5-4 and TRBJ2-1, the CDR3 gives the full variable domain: ETGVTQSPTHLIKTRGQQVTLRCSSQSGHNTVSWYQQALGQGPQFIFQYYREEENGRGNFPPRFSGLQFPNYSSELNVNALELDDSALYLCASSLEASHNEQFFGPGTRLTVL.

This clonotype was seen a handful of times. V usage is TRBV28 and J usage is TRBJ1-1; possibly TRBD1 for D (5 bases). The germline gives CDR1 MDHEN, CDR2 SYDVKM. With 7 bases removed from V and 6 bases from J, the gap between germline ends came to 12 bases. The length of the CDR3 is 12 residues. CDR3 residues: CASIGPGPEAFF. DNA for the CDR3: TGTGCCAGCATTGGTCCAGGGCCTGAAGCTTTCTTT.

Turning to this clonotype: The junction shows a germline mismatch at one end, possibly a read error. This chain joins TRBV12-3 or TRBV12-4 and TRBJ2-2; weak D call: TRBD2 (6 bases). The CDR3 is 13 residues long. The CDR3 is CASSRSSTGGLFF. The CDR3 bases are TGTGCCAGCAGTCGGAGTAGCACCGGGGGGCTGTTTTTT.

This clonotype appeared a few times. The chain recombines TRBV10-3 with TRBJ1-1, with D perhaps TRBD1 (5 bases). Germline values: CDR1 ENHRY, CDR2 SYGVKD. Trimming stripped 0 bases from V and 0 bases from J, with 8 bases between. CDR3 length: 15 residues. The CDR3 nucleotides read TGTGCCATCAGTGAGTCGGGGGGAATGAACACTGAAGCTTTCTTT. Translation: CAISESGGMNTEAFF.

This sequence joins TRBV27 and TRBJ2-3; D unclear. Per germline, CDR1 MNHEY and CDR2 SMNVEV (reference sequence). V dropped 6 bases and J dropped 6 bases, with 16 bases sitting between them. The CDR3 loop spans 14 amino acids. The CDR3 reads CASRSTVLLDTQYF. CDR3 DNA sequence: TGTGCCAGCAGATCGACGGTACTTTTGGATACGCAGTATTTT.

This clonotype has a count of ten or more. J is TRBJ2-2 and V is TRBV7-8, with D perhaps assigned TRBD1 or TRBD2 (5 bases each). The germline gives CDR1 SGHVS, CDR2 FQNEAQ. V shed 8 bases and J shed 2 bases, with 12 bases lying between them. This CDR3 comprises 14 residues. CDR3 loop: CASLGTDNTGELFF. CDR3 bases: TGTGCCAGCCTGGGGACGGATAACACCGGGGAGCTGTTTTTT.

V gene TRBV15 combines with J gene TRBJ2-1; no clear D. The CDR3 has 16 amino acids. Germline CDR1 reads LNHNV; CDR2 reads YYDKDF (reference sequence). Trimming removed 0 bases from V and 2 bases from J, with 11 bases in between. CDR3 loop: CATSRDGLGTYNEQFF. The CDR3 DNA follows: TGTGCCACCAGCAGAGACGGGCTAGGTACCTACAATGAGCAGTTCTTC. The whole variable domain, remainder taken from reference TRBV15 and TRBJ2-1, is DAMVIQNPRYQVTQFGKPVTLSCSQTLNHNVMYWYQQKSSQAPKLLFHYYDKDFNNEADTPDNFQSRRPNTSFCFLDIRSPGLGDTAMYLCATSRDGLGTYNEQFFGPGTRLTVL.

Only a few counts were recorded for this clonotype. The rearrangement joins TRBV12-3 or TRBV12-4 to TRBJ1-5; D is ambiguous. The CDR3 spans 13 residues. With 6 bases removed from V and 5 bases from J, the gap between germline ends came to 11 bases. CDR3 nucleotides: TGTGCCAGCAGGTGGCAGGACCATCAGCCCCAGCATTTT. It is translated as CASRWQDHQPQHF.

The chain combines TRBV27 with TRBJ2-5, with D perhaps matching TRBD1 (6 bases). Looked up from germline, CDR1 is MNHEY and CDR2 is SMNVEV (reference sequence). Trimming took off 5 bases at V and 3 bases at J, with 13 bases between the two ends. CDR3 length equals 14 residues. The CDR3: CASSPGQSKETQYF. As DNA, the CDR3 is TGTGCCAGCAGTCCGGGACAAAGCAAAGAGACCCAGTACTTC.

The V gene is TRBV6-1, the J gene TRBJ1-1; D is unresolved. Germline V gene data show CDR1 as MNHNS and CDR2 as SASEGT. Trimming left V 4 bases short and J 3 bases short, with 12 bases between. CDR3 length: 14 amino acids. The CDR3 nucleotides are TGTGCCAGCAGTGGCCAAGGTAGCGACACTGAAGCTTTCTTT. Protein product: CASSGQGSDTEAFF.

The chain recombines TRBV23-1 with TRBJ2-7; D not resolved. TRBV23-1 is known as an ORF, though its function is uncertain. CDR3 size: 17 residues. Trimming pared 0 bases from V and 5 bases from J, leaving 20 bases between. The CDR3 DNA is TGCGCCAGCAGTCAATCGGTATGGCGCGTCTTTAGCCACGAGCAGTACGTC. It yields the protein CASSQSVWRVFSHEQYV.

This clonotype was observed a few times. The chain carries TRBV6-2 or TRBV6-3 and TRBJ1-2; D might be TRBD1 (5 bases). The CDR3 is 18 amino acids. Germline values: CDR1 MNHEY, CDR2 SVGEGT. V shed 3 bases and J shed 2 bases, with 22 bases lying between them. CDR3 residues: CASSYPESPGRKNYGYTF. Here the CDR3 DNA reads TGTGCCAGCAGTTATCCCGAATCTCCGGGACGGAAGAACTATGGCTACACCTTC.

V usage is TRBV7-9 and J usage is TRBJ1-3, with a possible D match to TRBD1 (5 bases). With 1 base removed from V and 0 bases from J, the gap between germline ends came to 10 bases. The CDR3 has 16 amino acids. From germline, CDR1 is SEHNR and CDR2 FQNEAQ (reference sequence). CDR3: CASSLGGPSSGNTIYF. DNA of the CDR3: TGTGCCAGCAGCTTAGGGGGACCGAGCTCTGGAAACACCATATATTTT.

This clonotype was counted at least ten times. CDR3 sequence: CASSSVGQNYGYTF. The CDR3 bases are TGTGCCAGCAGCTCTGTGGGACAGAACTATGGCTACACCTTC. The chain employs TRBV7-2 and TRBJ1-2; 7 bases are shared with TRBD1. The CDR3 length is 14 residues. V shed 4 bases and J 2 bases; nucleotides not matched to a gene: 4. CDR1 is SGHTA, CDR2 FQGNSA, per germline.

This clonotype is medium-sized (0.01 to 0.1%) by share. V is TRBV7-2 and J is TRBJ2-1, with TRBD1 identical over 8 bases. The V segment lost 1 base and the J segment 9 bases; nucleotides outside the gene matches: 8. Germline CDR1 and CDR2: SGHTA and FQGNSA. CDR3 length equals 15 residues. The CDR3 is CASSLVVRGQGEQFF. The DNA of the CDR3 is TGTGCCAGCAGCTTAGTAGTCAGGGGGCAAGGTGAGCAGTTCTTC.

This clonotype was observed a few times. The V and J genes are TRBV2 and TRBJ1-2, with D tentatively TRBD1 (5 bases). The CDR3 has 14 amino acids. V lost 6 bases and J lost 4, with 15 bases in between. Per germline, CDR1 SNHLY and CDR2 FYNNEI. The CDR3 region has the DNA TGTGCCAGCAGCGATGGCCGGGACCCCTATGGCTACACCTTC. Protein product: CASSDGRDPYGYTF.

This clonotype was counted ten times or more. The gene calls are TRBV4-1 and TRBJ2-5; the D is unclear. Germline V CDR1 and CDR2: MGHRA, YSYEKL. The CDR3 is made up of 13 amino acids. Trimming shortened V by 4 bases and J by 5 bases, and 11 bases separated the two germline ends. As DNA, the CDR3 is TGCGCCAGCAGCCGTAACCTGGGGGAGACCCAGTACTTC. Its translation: CASSRNLGETQYF.

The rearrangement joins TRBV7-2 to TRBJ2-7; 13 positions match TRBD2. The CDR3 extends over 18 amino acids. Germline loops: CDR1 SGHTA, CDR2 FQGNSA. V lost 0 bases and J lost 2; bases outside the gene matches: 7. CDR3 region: CASSLAGTSGISTYEQYV. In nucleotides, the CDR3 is TGTGCCAGCAGCTTAGCCGGGACTAGCGGGATTTCAACCTACGAGCAGTACGTC.

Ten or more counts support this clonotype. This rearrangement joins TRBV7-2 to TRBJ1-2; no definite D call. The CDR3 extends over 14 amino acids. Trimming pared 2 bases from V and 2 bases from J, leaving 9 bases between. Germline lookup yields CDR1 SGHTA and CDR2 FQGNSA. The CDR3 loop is CASSLRGMNYGYTF. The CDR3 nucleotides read TGTGCCAGCAGCTTAAGAGGGATGAACTATGGCTACACCTTC. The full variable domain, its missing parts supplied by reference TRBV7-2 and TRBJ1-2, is GAGVSQSPSNKVTEKGKDVELRCDPISGHTALYWYRQSLGQGLEFLIYFQGNSAPDKSGLPSDRFSAERTGGSVSTLTIQRTQQEDSAVYLCASSLRGMNYGYTFGSGTRLTVV.